What follows are 3 T cell receptor beta chains derived from one specimen sequenced in a study of radiotherapy plus CTLA-4 blockade in lung cancer. Assay used: immunoSEQ multiplex PCR; TCRdb lists only in-frame clones, some missing. The table shows roughly 110,000 clones, with 85% occurring only once. Sequenced here: peripheral blood, sampled from a patient treated with radiotherapy plus ipilimumab. These TCRs come from a human donor with non-small cell lung cancer that progressed on radiotherapy plus ipilimumab. Some clones in this sample may be carry-over from other donors' samples.

This chain uses TRBV11-3 with TRBJ2-5; no clear D gene. Trimming took off 1 base at V and 4 bases at J, with 10 bases between the two ends. Germline lookup yields CDR1 SGHNT and CDR2 YENEEA. The CDR3 consists of 14 residues. In nucleotides, the CDR3 is TGTGCCAGCAGCTTAGTAGCTGAGGCAGAGACCCAGTACTTC. As protein: CASSLVAEAETQYF.

The chain joins TRBV7-2 to TRBJ2-7, with D perhaps assigned TRBD1 or TRBD2 (6 bases each). This CDR3 is 15 amino acids long. The V gene lost 1 base and the J gene lost 3 bases, with 13 bases spanning the gap. The germline V gene encodes CDR1 SGHTA and CDR2 FQGNSA. The CDR3 nucleotides read TGTGCCAGCAGCTTAGGAGGGGGGCGCGTCTACGAGCAGTACTTC. Its translation is CASSLGGGRVYEQYF.

The chain combines TRBV18 with TRBJ1-5; the D gene is possibly TRBD1 (5 bases). Trimming pared 10 bases from V and 0 bases from J, leaving 10 bases between. The germline V gene encodes CDR1 KGHSH and CDR2 LQKENI. CDR3 size: 13 residues. CDR3 bases: TGTGCCACCACGGGGGATAGCAATCAGCCCCAGCATTTT. Translated: CATTGDSNQPQHF.